Listed below are T cell receptor beta chains from one sample, sequenced in a study of molecular identifiers for immune sequencing clone quantification. TCRdb reanalysed the PCR reads using MiXCR and keeps one entry per CDR3 protein. In the table there are 460,000 or so distinct CDR3 sequences, around 23% of which are singletons. The sequenced material came from naive CD8+ T cells from blood, with Jurkat cell RNA spiked in. Receptors originate from a human donor in good health. Some libraries in this study had Jurkat cell RNA spiked in. The CDR3 runs from the conserved cysteine through the conserved F or W. A D gene is named only where the DNA matches it firmly. Rows may omit the clone size; those that give it use once, few, many or a size class.

j_gene	v_gene	abundance	d_gene	CDR3aa	CDR3nt
TRBJ2-7	TRBV9	many	TRBD1	CASSQTGTGVAYEQYF	TGTGCCAGCAGCCAAACCGGGACAGGGGTTGCGTACGAGCAGTACTTC
TRBJ2-5	TRBV12-3/TRBV12-4	few	NA	CASSLGLVETQYF	TGTGCCAGCAGTTTAGGGCTAGTTGAGACCCAGTACTTC
TRBJ1-1	TRBV7-9	few	TRBD1	CASSAPTGVNTEAFF	TGTGCCAGCAGCGCCCCGACAGGGGTCAACACTGAAGCTTTCTTT
TRBJ2-7	TRBV28	few	TRBD2	CASNPREGSYEQYF	TGTGCCAGCAACCCAAGGGAGGGCAGCTACGAGCAGTACTTC
TRBJ2-3	TRBV7-8	many	TRBD2	CASRDYLRGLAGPDTQYF	TGTGCCAGCAGGGATTACCTAAGGGGACTAGCGGGGCCGGATACGCAGTATTTT
TRBJ2-5	TRBV4-3	many	TRBD2	CASSQEPSGVTQETQYF	TGCGCCAGCAGCCAAGAGCCTAGCGGGGTTACACAAGAGACCCAGTACTTC
TRBJ2-3	TRBV7-9	many	NA	CASSLPASTDTQYF	TGTGCCAGCAGCTTACCCGCAAGCACAGATACGCAGTATTTT
TRBJ1-2	TRBV29-1	few	NA	CSALQQNYGYTF	TGCAGCGCTCTTCAGCAAAACTATGGCTACACCTTC
TRBJ2-5	TRBV11-2	few	TRBD1	CASSPGTGRGETQYF	TGCGCCAGCAGCCCAGGGACAGGGAGGGGAGAGACCCAGTACTTC
TRBJ2-1	TRBV19	NA	TRBD1	CASTNPGQGELF	TGTGCCAGTACTAACCCGGGACAGGGGGAACTTTTC
TRBJ2-7	TRBV5-6	NA	NA	CASSLLTGDLYEQYF	TGTGCCAGCAGCTTGCTGACCGGTGATCTCTACGAGCAGTACTTC
TRBJ2-5	TRBV12-3/TRBV12-4	few	TRBD1	CASSRDREYQETQYF	TGTGCCAGCAGTCGGGACAGAGAGTACCAAGAGACCCAGTACTTC
TRBJ2-3	TRBV7-2	many	NA	CASSLVHTDTQYF	TGTGCCAGCAGCTTGGTTCACACAGATACGCAGTATTTT
TRBJ1-1	TRBV4-3	NA	NA	CASSQDRGIWGTEAFF	TGCGCCAGCAGCCAAGATAGGGGTATCTGGGGCACTGAAGCTTTCTTT
TRBJ1-3	TRBV29-1	few	NA	CSATQGNSGNTIYF	TGCAGCGCCACACAGGGTAACTCCGGAAACACCATATATTTT
TRBJ1-1	TRBV7-6	many	NA	CASSLVEGDTEAFF	TGTGCCAGCAGCTTAGTTGAGGGTGACACTGAAGCTTTCTTT
TRBJ2-3	TRBV28	many	NA	CASSLDTSTDTQYF	TGTGCCAGCAGTTTAGACACTAGCACAGATACGCAGTATTTT
TRBJ2-1	TRBV4-3	few	TRBD2	CASSPGTSLYNEQFF	TGCGCCAGCAGCCCCGGGACTAGCCTGTACAATGAGCAGTTCTTC
TRBJ2-6	TRBV4-3	few	NA	CASSQVLGAGANVLTF	TGCGCCAGCAGCCAAGTTCTGGGAGCTGGGGCCAACGTCCTGACTTTC
TRBJ2-1	TRBV5-1	few	NA	CASSPRTGRYNEQFF	TGCGCCAGCAGCCCGCGGACGGGGAGATACAATGAGCAGTTCTTC
TRBJ2-7	TRBV27	few	TRBD1	CASHRGGSSYEQYF	TGTGCCAGCCACAGGGGCGGAAGCTCCTACGAGCAGTACTTC
TRBJ2-3	TRBV23-1	NA	TRBD2	CASSQPGLAGGTDTQCF	TGCGCCAGCAGTCAACCGGGACTAGCGGGGGGCACAGATACGCAGTGTTTT
TRBJ2-1	TRBV7-2	NA	NA	CASSLAKAGLAAQFF	TGTGCCAGCAGCTTAGCTAAGGCGGGGCTTGCTGCGCAGTTCTTC
TRBJ2-5	TRBV20-1	NA	NA	CSAQHPQETQYF	TGCAGTGCCCAACATCCGCAAGAGACCCAGTACTTC
TRBJ2-3	TRBV5-4	NA	TRBD2	CASSSPSGRTDTQYF	TGTGCCAGCAGCTCCCCTAGCGGACGCACAGATACGCAGTATTTT
TRBJ2-1	TRBV12-3/TRBV12-4	few	NA	CASRHDSWNEQFF	TGTGCCAGCAGGCACGACAGTTGGAATGAGCAGTTCTTC
TRBJ1-1	TRBV15	many	TRBD1	CATSRDRVTGGVFEAFF	TGTGCCACCAGCAGAGATCGGGTGACAGGGGGCGTTTTTGAAGCTTTCTTT
TRBJ1-1	TRBV11-2	NA	NA	CASSSSRLTNTEALF	TGTGCCAGCAGCTCTTCCCGCCTCACGAACACTGAAGCTCTCTTT
TRBJ2-3	TRBV27	NA	NA	CASSLSPTGTDMQYF	TGTGCCAGCAGTTTATCTCCGACGGGCACAGATATGCAGTATTTT
TRBJ2-2	TRBV19	few	TRBD2	CASSIRGANTGELFF	TGTGCCAGTAGTATTCGGGGGGCGAACACCGGGGAGCTGTTTTTT
TRBJ2-5	TRBV13	few	NA	CASSYNGHQETQYF	TGTGCCAGCAGCTACAACGGGCACCAAGAGACCCAGTACTTC